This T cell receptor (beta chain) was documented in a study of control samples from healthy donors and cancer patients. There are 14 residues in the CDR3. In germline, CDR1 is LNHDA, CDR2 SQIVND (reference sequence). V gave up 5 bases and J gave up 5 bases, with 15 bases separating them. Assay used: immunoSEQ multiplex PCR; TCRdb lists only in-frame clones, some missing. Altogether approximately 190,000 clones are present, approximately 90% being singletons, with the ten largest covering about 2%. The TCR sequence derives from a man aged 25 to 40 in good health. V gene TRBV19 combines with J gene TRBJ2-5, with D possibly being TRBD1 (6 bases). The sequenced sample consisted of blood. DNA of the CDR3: TGTGCCAGTAGTTACGGACAGAAGTGGGAGACCCAGTACTTC. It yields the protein CASSYGQKWETQYF.